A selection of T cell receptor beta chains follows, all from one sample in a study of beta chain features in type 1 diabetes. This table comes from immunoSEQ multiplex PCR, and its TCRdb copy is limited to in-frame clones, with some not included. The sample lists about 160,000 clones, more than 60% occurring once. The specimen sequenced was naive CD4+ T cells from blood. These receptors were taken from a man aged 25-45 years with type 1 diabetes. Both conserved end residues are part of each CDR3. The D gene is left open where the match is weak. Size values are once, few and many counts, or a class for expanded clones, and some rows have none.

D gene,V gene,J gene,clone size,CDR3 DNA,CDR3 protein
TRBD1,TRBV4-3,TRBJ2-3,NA,TGCGCCAGCAGCCAAGGGACAGGGGTCCCAGATACGCAGTATTTT,CASSQGTGVPDTQYF
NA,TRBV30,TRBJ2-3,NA,TGTGCCTGGAGTCAGAGCACAGATACGCAGTATTTT,CAWSQSTDTQYF
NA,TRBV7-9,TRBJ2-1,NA,TGTGCCAGCAGCTCCGGGGGTGAGCAGTTCTTC,CASSSGGEQFF
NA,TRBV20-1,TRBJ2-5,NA,TGCAGTGCTAGAGGGGAAGAGACCCAGTACTTC,CSARGEETQYF
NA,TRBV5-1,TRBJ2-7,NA,TGCGCCAGCAGCGCCAAATTCTCCTACGAGCAGTACTTC,CASSAKFSYEQYF
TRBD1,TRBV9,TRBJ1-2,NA,TGTGCCAGCAGCGTAGGGCCAGGGGGCTATGGCTACACCTTC,CASSVGPGGYGYTF
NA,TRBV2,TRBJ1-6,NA,TGTGCCAGCAGCCGCGGACTGGATAATTCACCCCTCCACTTT,CASSRGLDNSPLHF
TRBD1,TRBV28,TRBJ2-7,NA,TGTGCCAGCAGTACCACAGGACAGGGGCGACCCTACGAGCAGTACTTC,CASSTTGQGRPYEQYF
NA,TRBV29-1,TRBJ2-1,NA,TGCAGCTCTCGAGTGGGGGGTTCCAATGAGCAGTTCTTC,CSSRVGGSNEQFF
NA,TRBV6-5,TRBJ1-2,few,TGTGCCTGTAGACTGGGAGACTATGGCTACACCTTC,CACRLGDYGYTF
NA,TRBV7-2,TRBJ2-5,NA,TGTGCCAGCAGCTTAGTAAATCAGGAGACCCAGTACTTC,CASSLVNQETQYF
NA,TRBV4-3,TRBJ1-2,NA,TGCGCCAGCAGCCAAGAGGAGGGTAACTATGGCTACACCTTC,CASSQEEGNYGYTF
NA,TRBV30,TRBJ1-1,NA,TGTGCCTGGCGGGGACCCAGTGACACTGAAGCTTTCTTT,CAWRGPSDTEAFF
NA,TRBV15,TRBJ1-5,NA,TGTGCCACTTCGGCCAAGGCAATGCCCCAGCATTTT,CATSAKAMPQHF
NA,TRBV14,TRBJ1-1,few,TGTGCCAGCAGCCAAGATTTCGGACAGCGGGGTGGGAAAGCTTTCTTT,CASSQDFGQRGGKAFF
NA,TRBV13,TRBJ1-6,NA,TGTGCCAGCAGCTTAAAATCCAGAACTTCACCCCTCCACTTT,CASSLKSRTSPLHF
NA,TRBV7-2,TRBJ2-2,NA,TGTGCCAGCAGCTCTAGGACAGAGAACACCGGGGAGCTGTTTTTT,CASSSRTENTGELFF
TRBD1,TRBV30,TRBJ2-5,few,TGTGCCTGTATGGACAGGGGCCGGGAGGAGACCCAGTACTTC,CACMDRGREETQYF
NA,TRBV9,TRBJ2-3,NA,TGTGCCAGCAGCCCGTACGGGGGCGGGACAGATACGCAGTATTTT,CASSPYGGGTDTQYF
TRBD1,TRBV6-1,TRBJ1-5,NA,TGTGCCAGCAGTGAGACAGGGGATAGCAATCAGCCCCAGCATTTT,CASSETGDSNQPQHF
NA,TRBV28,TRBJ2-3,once,TGTGCCAGCCTAGTGACCGGGACAGATACGCAGTATTTT,CASLVTGTDTQYF
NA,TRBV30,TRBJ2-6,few,TGTGGATATGGGAGGTTCTCTGGGGCCAACGTCCTGACTTTC,CGYGRFSGANVLTF
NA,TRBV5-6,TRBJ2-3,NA,TGTGCCAGCAGTGTCGACAGGTCGGGCGGGGATACGCAGTATTTT,CASSVDRSGGDTQYF
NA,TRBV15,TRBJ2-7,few,TGTGCCACCAGCAGAGATCTCGTCCAGCACTCCTACGAGCAGTACTTC,CATSRDLVQHSYEQYF
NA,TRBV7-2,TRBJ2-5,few,TGTGCCAGCAGCTTAGAGCCTAGACGAGAGACCCAGTACTTC,CASSLEPRRETQYF
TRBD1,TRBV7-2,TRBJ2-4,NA,TGTGCCAGCAGCTTAGGGACTACAGGGGGCCAAAACATTCAGTACTTC,CASSLGTTGGQNIQYF
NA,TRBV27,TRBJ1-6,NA,TGTGCCAGCAGTTTAATCGACTCGATTAATTCACCCCTCCACTTT,CASSLIDSINSPLHF
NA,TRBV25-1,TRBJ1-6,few,TGTGCCAGCCGAGGCTCCTATAATTCACCCCTCCACTTT,CASRGSYNSPLHF
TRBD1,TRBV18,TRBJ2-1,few,TGTGCCAGCTCACCTGGGACAGACGACTCGGATGAGCAGTTCTTC,CASSPGTDDSDEQFF
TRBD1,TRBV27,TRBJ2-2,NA,TGTGCCAGCAAAAAACCGGGACAGAGAATGAACACCGGGGAGCTGTTTTTT,CASKKPGQRMNTGELFF
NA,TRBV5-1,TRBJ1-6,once,TGCGCCAGCAGCGTTGGGCAGCCTAATTCACCCCTCCACTTT,CASSVGQPNSPLHF
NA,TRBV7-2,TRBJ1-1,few,TGTGCCAGCAGCTCATCACAGGGTTGGACTGAAGCTTTCTTT,CASSSSQGWTEAFF
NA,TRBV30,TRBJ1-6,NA,TGTGCCGCGGAGTTACCTCCTGCGATTTATAATTCACCCCTCCACTTT,CAAELPPAIYNSPLHF
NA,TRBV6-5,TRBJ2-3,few,TGTGCCAGCAGTTACGCAGGAACAGATACGCAGTATTTT,CASSYAGTDTQYF
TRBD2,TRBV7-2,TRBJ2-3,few,TGTGCCAGCAGCCCCGGGACTAGCGGGGCCACAGATACGCAGTATTTT,CASSPGTSGATDTQYF
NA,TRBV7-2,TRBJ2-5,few,TGTGCCAGCAGCGCGGCTTCTAAAGGGGAGACCCAGTACTTC,CASSAASKGETQYF
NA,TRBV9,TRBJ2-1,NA,TGTGCCAGCAGCGTAGAAACTGTGCAGTACAATGAGCAGTTCTTC,CASSVETVQYNEQFF
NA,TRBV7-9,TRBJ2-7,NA,TGTGCCAGCAGCTTAGTCGGTGACGAGCAGTACTTC,CASSLVGDEQYF
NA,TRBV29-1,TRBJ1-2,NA,TGCAGCGTGGTCTGGCAGCCCCAAGGTGGCTACACCTTC,CSVVWQPQGGYTF
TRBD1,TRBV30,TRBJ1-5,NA,TGTGCCTGGAGTGCGGACAGGGTGGCTGGAAGCAATCAGCCCCAGCATTTT,CAWSADRVAGSNQPQHF
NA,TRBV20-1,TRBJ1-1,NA,TGCAGTGCTAGAGAGTACACTGAAGCTTTCTTT,CSAREYTEAFF
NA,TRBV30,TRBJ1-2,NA,TGTGCCTGGAGTGCAGGGTTTAGATCGTATGGCTACACCTTC,CAWSAGFRSYGYTF
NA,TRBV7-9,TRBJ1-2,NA,TGTGCCAGCAGCCCCCTGGGGGAGAATGGCTACACCTTC,CASSPLGENGYTF
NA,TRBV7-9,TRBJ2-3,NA,TGTGCCAGCAGCTCCCCGAACGCAGATACGCAGTATTTT,CASSSPNADTQYF